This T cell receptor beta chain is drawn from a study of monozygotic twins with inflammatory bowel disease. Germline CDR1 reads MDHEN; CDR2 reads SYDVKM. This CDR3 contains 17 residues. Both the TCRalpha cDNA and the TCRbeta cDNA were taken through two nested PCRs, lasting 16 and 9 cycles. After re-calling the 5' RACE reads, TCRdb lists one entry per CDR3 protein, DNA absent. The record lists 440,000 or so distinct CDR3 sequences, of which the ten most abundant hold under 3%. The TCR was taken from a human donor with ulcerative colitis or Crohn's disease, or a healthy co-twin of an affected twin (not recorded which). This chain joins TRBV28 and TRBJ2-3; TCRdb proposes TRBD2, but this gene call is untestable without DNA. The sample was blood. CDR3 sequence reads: CASSPLVSSGSLDTQYF.